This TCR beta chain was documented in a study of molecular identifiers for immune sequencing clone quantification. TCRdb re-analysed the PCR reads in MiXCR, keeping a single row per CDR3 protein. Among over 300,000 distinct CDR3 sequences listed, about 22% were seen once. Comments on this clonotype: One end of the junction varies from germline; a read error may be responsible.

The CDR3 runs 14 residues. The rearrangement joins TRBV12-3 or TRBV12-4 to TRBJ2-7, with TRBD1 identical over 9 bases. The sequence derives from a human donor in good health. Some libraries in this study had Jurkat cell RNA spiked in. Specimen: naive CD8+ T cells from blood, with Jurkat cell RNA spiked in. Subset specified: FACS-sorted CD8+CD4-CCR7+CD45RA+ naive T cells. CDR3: CASSNRGLSYEQSF. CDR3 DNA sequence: TGTGCCAGCAGTAACAGGGGGCTCTCCTACGAGCAGTCCTTC.